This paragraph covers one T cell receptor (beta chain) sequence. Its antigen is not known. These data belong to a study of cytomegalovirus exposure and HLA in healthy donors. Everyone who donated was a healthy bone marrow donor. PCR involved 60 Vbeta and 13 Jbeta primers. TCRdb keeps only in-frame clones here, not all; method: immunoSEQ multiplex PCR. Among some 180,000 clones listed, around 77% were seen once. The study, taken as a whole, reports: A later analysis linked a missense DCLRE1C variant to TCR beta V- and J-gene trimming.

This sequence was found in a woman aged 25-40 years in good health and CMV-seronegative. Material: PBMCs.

The CDR3: CASSQTNTFNTEAFF. CDR3 nucleotide sequence: TGCGCCAGCAGCCAAACGAACACGTTTAACACTGAAGCTTTCTTT. The chain recombines TRBV4-1 with TRBJ1-1; D gene unclear. Per germline, CDR1 MGHRA and CDR2 YSYEKL. The CDR3 totals 15 residues. Trimming stripped 2 bases from V and 2 bases from J, with 12 bases between.